The rows below give T cell receptor beta chains drawn from one sample of a study of shared clonotypes between healthy human individuals. Clones were read by immunoSEQ multiplex PCR, and TCRdb kept only the in-frame ones, dropping some. The table shows about 2 million clones, with 85% to 95% occurring only once. Sequenced input: naive CD8+ T cells sorted from blood. All receptors derive from a man younger than 35 in good health. Each CDR3 is given with its conserved first and last residue. The order of the fields is clone size, V gene, D gene, J gene, CDR3 DNA, CDR3 protein. A D gene is named only where the DNA matches it firmly. Only some rows state a clone size, as once, few, many or a class for expanded clones.

abundance: -; v_gene: TRBV7-6; d_gene: TRBD1; j_gene: TRBJ1-1; CDR3nt: TGTGCCAGCAGCGTCGACAGGGGCGCTGAAGCTTTCTTT; CDR3aa: CASSVDRGAEAFF
abundance: -; v_gene: TRBV5-1; d_gene: -; j_gene: TRBJ2-7; CDR3nt: TGCGCCAGCAGCTTGGAGTGGGGGGACGGCTACGAGCAGTACTTC; CDR3aa: CASSLEWGDGYEQYF
abundance: -; v_gene: TRBV28; d_gene: -; j_gene: TRBJ1-2; CDR3nt: TGTGCCAGCAGGAAATCGGGGGGTTTATATGGCTACACCTTC; CDR3aa: CASRKSGGLYGYTF
abundance: -; v_gene: TRBV28; d_gene: -; j_gene: TRBJ1-6; CDR3nt: TGTGCCAGCACCATGGGTTTGTGGGGGCTGGGTTCACCCCTCCACTTT; CDR3aa: CASTMGLWGLGSPLHF
abundance: -; v_gene: TRBV27; d_gene: -; j_gene: TRBJ2-2; CDR3nt: TGTGCCAGCAGTTTATATAGTGTGGGACGGGTCACCGGGGAGCTGTTTTTT; CDR3aa: CASSLYSVGRVTGELFF
abundance: -; v_gene: TRBV11-2; d_gene: TRBD2; j_gene: TRBJ2-3; CDR3nt: TGTGCCAGCAGCTTTAGCGGGAGGGCCTCAGATACGCAGTATTTT; CDR3aa: CASSFSGRASDTQYF
abundance: -; v_gene: TRBV11-1; d_gene: -; j_gene: TRBJ2-7; CDR3nt: TGTGCCAGCAGCTTCGACGGAACCTACGAGCAGTACTTC; CDR3aa: CASSFDGTYEQYF
abundance: -; v_gene: TRBV6-6; d_gene: -; j_gene: TRBJ2-7; CDR3nt: TGTGCCAGCAGTTTGGTGTACGAGCAGTACTTC; CDR3aa: CASSLVYEQYF
abundance: -; v_gene: TRBV6-1; d_gene: TRBD1; j_gene: TRBJ2-5; CDR3nt: TGTGCCAGCAGTTTTTATCCAGGGGGCGGGGAGACCCAGTACTTC; CDR3aa: CASSFYPGGGETQYF
abundance: -; v_gene: TRBV27; d_gene: -; j_gene: TRBJ1-2; CDR3nt: TGTGCCAGCAGTCTTAAAAACTGGGATGGCTACACCTTC; CDR3aa: CASSLKNWDGYTF
abundance: -; v_gene: TRBV5-6; d_gene: -; j_gene: TRBJ2-2; CDR3nt: TGTGCCAGCAGCGAAAACCTAAGGGGATACACCGGGGAGCTGTTTTTT; CDR3aa: CASSENLRGYTGELFF
abundance: -; v_gene: TRBV29-1; d_gene: -; j_gene: TRBJ2-1; CDR3nt: TGCAGCGTTGACGGGATTGAGTTCTACAATGAGCAGTTCTTC; CDR3aa: CSVDGIEFYNEQFF
abundance: once; v_gene: TRBV27; d_gene: TRBD1; j_gene: TRBJ2-6; CDR3nt: TGTGCCAGCAGTGCTTGGACAGGGGACATTGGGGCCAACGTCCTGACTTTC; CDR3aa: CASSAWTGDIGANVLTF
abundance: -; v_gene: TRBV5-6; d_gene: -; j_gene: TRBJ1-6; CDR3nt: TGTGCCAGCAGCATCTGGGAGGGAAGGACCTATAATTCACCCCTCCACTTT; CDR3aa: CASSIWEGRTYNSPLHF
abundance: -; v_gene: TRBV5-4; d_gene: -; j_gene: TRBJ2-7; CDR3nt: TGTGCCAGCAGCTTGGCCGGGACTTCCTACGAGCAGTACTTC; CDR3aa: CASSLAGTSYEQYF
abundance: -; v_gene: TRBV5-6; d_gene: TRBD1; j_gene: TRBJ2-1; CDR3nt: TGTGCCAGCAGCATGACAGGGGGTAATGAGCAGTTCTTC; CDR3aa: CASSMTGGNEQFF
abundance: -; v_gene: TRBV2; d_gene: TRBD2; j_gene: TRBJ2-3; CDR3nt: TGTGCCAGCACCACAATAGCGGGGGGAGAGATAGATACGCAGTATTTT; CDR3aa: CASTTIAGGEIDTQYF
abundance: -; v_gene: TRBV10-3; d_gene: -; j_gene: TRBJ2-3; CDR3nt: TGTGCCAGCAATCGGGAGTTTGGAGATACGCAGTATTTT; CDR3aa: CASNREFGDTQYF
abundance: -; v_gene: TRBV18; d_gene: -; j_gene: TRBJ2-3; CDR3nt: TGTGCCAGCTCACCCGGGACTTTCACAGATACGCAGTATTTT; CDR3aa: CASSPGTFTDTQYF
abundance: -; v_gene: TRBV27; d_gene: TRBD1; j_gene: TRBJ1-1; CDR3nt: TGTGCCAGCAGTTTATCCCCGGGGACAGGGAACACTGAAGCTTTCTTT; CDR3aa: CASSLSPGTGNTEAFF
abundance: -; v_gene: TRBV30; d_gene: -; j_gene: TRBJ2-1; CDR3nt: TGTGCCTGGAGTTCTAACTCAGGTGAGCAGTTCTTC; CDR3aa: CAWSSNSGEQFF
abundance: -; v_gene: TRBV4-1; d_gene: TRBD1; j_gene: TRBJ1-6; CDR3nt: TGCGCCAGCAGCCCCAGGCAGGGGGGTTCACCCCTCCACTTT; CDR3aa: CASSPRQGGSPLHF
abundance: -; v_gene: TRBV6-6; d_gene: -; j_gene: TRBJ2-7; CDR3nt: TGTGCCAGCAGTTACATTGGGGGAGAATACGAGCAGTACTTC; CDR3aa: CASSYIGGEYEQYF
abundance: -; v_gene: TRBV7-9; d_gene: TRBD2; j_gene: TRBJ2-1; CDR3nt: TGTGCCAGCAGCGGGATGACTAGCGGGAGTAACGATGAGCAGTTCTTC; CDR3aa: CASSGMTSGSNDEQFF
abundance: -; v_gene: TRBV6-1; d_gene: TRBD2; j_gene: TRBJ2-1; CDR3nt: TGTGCCAGCAGTGACGAACTAGCGGGGGGCTCCTACAATGAGCAGTTCTTC; CDR3aa: CASSDELAGGSYNEQFF
abundance: -; v_gene: TRBV10-3; d_gene: -; j_gene: TRBJ1-2; CDR3nt: TGTGCCATCAGTGAGTCAGGAGGGAACTATGGCTACACCTTC; CDR3aa: CAISESGGNYGYTF
abundance: once; v_gene: TRBV27; d_gene: -; j_gene: TRBJ2-3; CDR3nt: TGTGCCAGCCTAATGGCCGGGGGGCTCGTAGATACGCAGTATTTT; CDR3aa: CASLMAGGLVDTQYF
abundance: once; v_gene: TRBV6-1; d_gene: -; j_gene: TRBJ1-6; CDR3nt: TGTGCCAGGAGTCCGGCCCGGGGGAATAATTCACCCCTCCACTTT; CDR3aa: CARSPARGNNSPLHF
abundance: -; v_gene: TRBV6-6; d_gene: -; j_gene: TRBJ1-5; CDR3nt: TGTGCCAGCAGTACTACCGTGGGATATAGCAATCAGCCCCAGCATTTT; CDR3aa: CASSTTVGYSNQPQHF
abundance: -; v_gene: TRBV27; d_gene: TRBD1; j_gene: TRBJ2-7; CDR3nt: TGTGCCAGCAGCTTTATCGGGACAGCCTACGAGCAGTACTTC; CDR3aa: CASSFIGTAYEQYF
abundance: -; v_gene: TRBV4-1; d_gene: TRBD2; j_gene: TRBJ2-1; CDR3nt: TGCGCCAGCAGCCAAGACGGGACGGCGGGAGCCTCCTACAATGAGCAGTTCTTC; CDR3aa: CASSQDGTAGASYNEQFF
abundance: -; v_gene: TRBV5-5; d_gene: -; j_gene: TRBJ2-2; CDR3nt: TGTGCCAGCAGCTCGACAGAGACCGGGGAGCTGTTTTTT; CDR3aa: CASSSTETGELFF
abundance: -; v_gene: TRBV5-4; d_gene: TRBD1; j_gene: TRBJ2-7; CDR3nt: TGTGCCAGCAGCTTGGCCCCGGGACAGGGTTACGAGCAGTACTTC; CDR3aa: CASSLAPGQGYEQYF
abundance: -; v_gene: TRBV6-5; d_gene: TRBD1; j_gene: TRBJ2-7; CDR3nt: TGTGCCAGCACCGACTTAGGACAGGGAAAACACGAGCAGTACTTC; CDR3aa: CASTDLGQGKHEQYF
abundance: -; v_gene: TRBV30; d_gene: TRBD1; j_gene: TRBJ1-5; CDR3nt: TGTGCCTGGGCCCAGGGGGAAGGGAGCAATCAGCCCCAGCATTTT; CDR3aa: CAWAQGEGSNQPQHF
abundance: -; v_gene: TRBV5-6; d_gene: TRBD2; j_gene: TRBJ2-7; CDR3nt: TGTGCCAGCAGCGGGTTTGGGGGAGGGTCCTACGAGCAGTACTTC; CDR3aa: CASSGFGGGSYEQYF
abundance: -; v_gene: TRBV5-1; d_gene: TRBD1; j_gene: TRBJ2-2; CDR3nt: TGCGCCAGCAGCTTCAGGGGGCAAACCGGGGAGCTGTTTTTT; CDR3aa: CASSFRGQTGELFF
abundance: -; v_gene: TRBV7-9; d_gene: -; j_gene: TRBJ2-7; CDR3nt: TGTGCCAGCAGCCCGGGACCAGCCTACGAGCAGTACTTC; CDR3aa: CASSPGPAYEQYF
abundance: -; v_gene: TRBV5-6; d_gene: -; j_gene: TRBJ1-1; CDR3nt: TGTGCCAGCAGCTTGGAAGGGGCTGTCACTGAAGCTTTCTTT; CDR3aa: CASSLEGAVTEAFF
abundance: -; v_gene: TRBV4-1; d_gene: -; j_gene: TRBJ2-1; CDR3nt: TGCGCCAGCAGCCAGGCCGCTCGTACCACTAGCTGGCCCTACAATGAGCAGTTCTTC; CDR3aa: CASSQAARTTSWPYNEQFF
abundance: -; v_gene: TRBV2; d_gene: -; j_gene: TRBJ1-6; CDR3nt: TGTGCCAGCAGTGAAGGAACGCCTTACACCGAATATAATTCACCCCTCCACTTT; CDR3aa: CASSEGTPYTEYNSPLHF
abundance: -; v_gene: TRBV6-1; d_gene: TRBD1; j_gene: TRBJ2-1; CDR3nt: TGTGCCAGCAGTGAAGCGGGGACAGCCAACAATGAGCAGTTCTTC; CDR3aa: CASSEAGTANNEQFF
abundance: -; v_gene: TRBV7-2; d_gene: TRBD2; j_gene: TRBJ2-1; CDR3nt: TGTGCCAGCAGCCTAACCTGGGCTAGCGGGAGGGTGTGGGGTGAGCAGTTCTTC; CDR3aa: CASSLTWASGRVWGEQFF
abundance: -; v_gene: TRBV6-5; d_gene: -; j_gene: TRBJ2-7; CDR3nt: TGTGCCAGCAGTTACTCCTGGCCCCTCGAGCAGTACTTC; CDR3aa: CASSYSWPLEQYF
abundance: -; v_gene: TRBV28; d_gene: -; j_gene: TRBJ2-3; CDR3nt: TGTGCCAGCAGTTCCGAGGGAGGATCCACAGATACGCAGTATTTT; CDR3aa: CASSSEGGSTDTQYF
abundance: -; v_gene: TRBV7-2; d_gene: -; j_gene: TRBJ1-2; CDR3nt: TGTGCCAGCAGCTTTGGGCAGAGAGACTATGGCTACACCTTC; CDR3aa: CASSFGQRDYGYTF
abundance: -; v_gene: TRBV4-1; d_gene: TRBD1; j_gene: TRBJ2-7; CDR3nt: TGCGCCAGCAGCCCTGCCGGGACAGGGAGCGAGCAGTACTTC; CDR3aa: CASSPAGTGSEQYF
abundance: -; v_gene: TRBV30; d_gene: TRBD1; j_gene: TRBJ2-2; CDR3nt: TGTGCCTGGGGGACAGGGACCAACACCGGGGAGCTGTTTTTT; CDR3aa: CAWGTGTNTGELFF
abundance: once; v_gene: TRBV30; d_gene: -; j_gene: TRBJ2-3; CDR3nt: TGTGCCTGGGGCCCCCTAGTCACAGATACGCAGTATTTT; CDR3aa: CAWGPLVTDTQYF
abundance: -; v_gene: TRBV4-1; d_gene: TRBD1; j_gene: TRBJ1-5; CDR3nt: TGCGCCAGCAGCCTTTACGGACAGGGGGCGGATCAGCCCCAGCATTTT; CDR3aa: CASSLYGQGADQPQHF
abundance: -; v_gene: TRBV9; d_gene: -; j_gene: TRBJ1-2; CDR3nt: TGTGCCAGCAGCGGTGGAGGCTACACCTTC; CDR3aa: CASSGGGYTF
abundance: -; v_gene: TRBV6-1; d_gene: -; j_gene: TRBJ2-1; CDR3nt: TGTGCCAGCAGTGATGTGTCAGGGAACTGGAATGAGCAGTTCTTC; CDR3aa: CASSDVSGNWNEQFF
abundance: few; v_gene: TRBV7-9; d_gene: -; j_gene: TRBJ2-1; CDR3nt: TGTGCCAGCAGCTTAGCGGGGGGCGAACAGTTCTTC; CDR3aa: CASSLAGGEQFF
abundance: -; v_gene: TRBV7-9; d_gene: TRBD1; j_gene: TRBJ2-7; CDR3nt: TGTGCCAGCAGCTTGGGACAGGGGCGTACCTACGAGCAGTACTTC; CDR3aa: CASSLGQGRTYEQYF
abundance: -; v_gene: TRBV28; d_gene: TRBD1; j_gene: TRBJ2-5; CDR3nt: TGTGCCAGCAGTACGTCCCGGGACAGGGGGCTGGAAGAGACCCAGTACTTC; CDR3aa: CASSTSRDRGLEETQYF
abundance: -; v_gene: TRBV7-9; d_gene: TRBD2; j_gene: TRBJ2-7; CDR3nt: TGTGCCAGCAGCTTAGCGAAGCGGGGACTTTACGAGCAGTACTTC; CDR3aa: CASSLAKRGLYEQYF
abundance: -; v_gene: TRBV5-4; d_gene: -; j_gene: TRBJ2-7; CDR3nt: TGTGCCAGCAGACCACAGGGAGTCCACGAGCAGTACTTC; CDR3aa: CASRPQGVHEQYF
abundance: -; v_gene: TRBV30; d_gene: -; j_gene: TRBJ1-1; CDR3nt: TGTGCCTGGAGCGCCGACAGCATGAACACTGAAGCTTTCTTT; CDR3aa: CAWSADSMNTEAFF
abundance: -; v_gene: TRBV13; d_gene: -; j_gene: TRBJ2-5; CDR3nt: TGTGCCAGCAGCTTAAATGAGGCAGAACAAGAGACCCAGTACTTC; CDR3aa: CASSLNEAEQETQYF
abundance: -; v_gene: TRBV27; d_gene: -; j_gene: TRBJ1-2; CDR3nt: TGTGCCAGCAGTTCCAGGATAGGCCTCGAGGGCTACACCTTC; CDR3aa: CASSSRIGLEGYTF